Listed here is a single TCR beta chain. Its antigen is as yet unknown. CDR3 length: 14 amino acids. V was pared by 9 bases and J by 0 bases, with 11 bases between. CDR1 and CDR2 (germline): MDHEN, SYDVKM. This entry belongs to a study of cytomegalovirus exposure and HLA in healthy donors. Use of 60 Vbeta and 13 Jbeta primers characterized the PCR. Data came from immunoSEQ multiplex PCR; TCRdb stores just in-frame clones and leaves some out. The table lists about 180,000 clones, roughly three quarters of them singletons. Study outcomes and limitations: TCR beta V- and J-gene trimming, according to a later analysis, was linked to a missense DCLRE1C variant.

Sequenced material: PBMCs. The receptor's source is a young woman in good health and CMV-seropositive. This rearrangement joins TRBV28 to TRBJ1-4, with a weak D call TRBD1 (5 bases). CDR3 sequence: CARSDRSTNEKLFF. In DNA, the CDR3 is TGTGCCAGGAGTGACAGATCAACTAATGAAAAACTGTTTTTT.